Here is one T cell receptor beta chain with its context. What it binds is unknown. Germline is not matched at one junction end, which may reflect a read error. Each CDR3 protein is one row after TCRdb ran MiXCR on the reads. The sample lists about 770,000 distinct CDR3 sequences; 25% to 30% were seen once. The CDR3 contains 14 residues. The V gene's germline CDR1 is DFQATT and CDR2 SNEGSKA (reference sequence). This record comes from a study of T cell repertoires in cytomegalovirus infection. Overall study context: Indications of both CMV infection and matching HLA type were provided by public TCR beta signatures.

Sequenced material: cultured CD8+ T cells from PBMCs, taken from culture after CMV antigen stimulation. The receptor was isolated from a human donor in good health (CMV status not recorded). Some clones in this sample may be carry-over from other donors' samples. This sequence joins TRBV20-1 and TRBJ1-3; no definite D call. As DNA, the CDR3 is TGCAGTGCTAGAGATCGACACCCAGGAAACACCATATACTTT. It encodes CSARDRHPGNTIYF.